Each of the 17 T cell receptor beta chains below was sequenced from the same sample in a study of cytomegalovirus exposure and HLA in healthy donors. Primers included in the PCR were 60 Vbeta and 13 Jbeta primers. Repertoires were generated with immunoSEQ multiplex PCR, while TCRdb's copy carries only in-frame clones and drops some. The specimen's table records more than 100,000 clones. Source material: PBMCs. The receptors come from a man aged 35 to 55 in good health and CMV-seronegative.

CDR3 nucleotides: TGCGCCAGCAGCCAAGAAGTCGGGAGCCTAGGAAACACCATATATTTT. Translated, it gives CASSQEVGSLGNTIYF. This chain joins TRBV4-3 and TRBJ1-3; D is undetermined. V gave up 0 bases and J gave up 4 bases, with 13 bases separating them. CDR1 LGHNA and CDR2 YSLEER come from the germline V gene. The CDR3 consists of 16 residues.

This chain links TRBV28 with TRBJ1-1; TRBD1 matches at 8 bases. Germline CDR1 and CDR2: MDHEN and SYDVKM. J was trimmed by 1 base and V by 6 bases; bases with no gene match: 7. CDR3 length: 15 residues. CDR3 protein: CASRTTGTGNTEAFF. CDR3 sequence (DNA): TGTGCCAGCAGAACCACCGGGACAGGGAACACTGAAGCTTTCTTT.

The V gene is TRBV4-3, the J gene TRBJ1-2, with D possibly matching TRBD1 (6 bases). The CDR3 spans 16 residues. CDR1 and CDR2 (germline): LGHNA, YSLEER. V gave up 0 bases and J gave up 2 bases, with 13 bases separating them. CDR3 coding DNA: TGCGCCAGCAGCCAAGAACAGGGCAAACCCAACTATGGCTACACCTTC. Protein product: CASSQEQGKPNYGYTF.

DNA of the CDR3: TGTGCCAGCTCACCACGAGAAGCAATAAACACCATATATTTT. Its translation is CASSPREAINTIYF. The chain joins TRBV18 to TRBJ1-3; D not resolved. Trimming cost V 1 base and J 6 bases, with 10 bases left between them. Germline values: CDR1 KGHSH, CDR2 LQKENI. The CDR3 is 14 residues long.

The V gene is TRBV7-9, the J gene TRBJ2-7; tentatively, D is TRBD1 (6 bases). The CDR3 sequence is 17 residues long. V lost 1 base to trimming and J lost 7 bases, with 23 bases between them. CDR1 is SEHNR and CDR2 is FQNEAQ in the germline V gene (reference sequence). This CDR3 reads CASSLGSGGLRPAEQYF. The CDR3 bases are TGTGCCAGCAGCTTAGGTTCTGGGGGCCTCAGGCCTGCTGAGCAGTACTTC.

The chain employs TRBV6-5 and TRBJ2-1; D possibly corresponds to TRBD2 (6 bases). Germline V gene lookup returns CDR1 MNHEY and CDR2 SVGAGI. Trimming removed 2 bases at V and 10 bases at J, with 21 bases between. The CDR3 spans 16 residues. CDR3 sequence (DNA): TGTGCCAGCAGTTACCGGAGGGCGGGAAGCAGGGTCGAGCAGTTCTTC. Its translation is CASSYRRAGSRVEQFF.

This chain joins TRBV28 and TRBJ1-2; D call uncertain. Germline CDR1 MDHEN, CDR2 SYDVKM. V lost 8 bases and J lost 0, with 13 bases in between. The CDR3 spans 14 residues. The CDR3 DNA sequence: TGTGCCAGCGGAGGGTACCTCGCTAACTATGGCTACACCTTC. Translation: CASGGYLANYGYTF.

This chain connects TRBV9 to TRBJ2-1; the match to TRBD1 covers 9 bases. V shed 1 base, J shed 7 bases, and the junction held 6 bases outside the gene matches. Germline V gives CDR1 SGDLS, CDR2 YYNGEE. The CDR3 contains 15 residues. CDR3 bases: TGTGCCAGCAGCGTATCTGGACAGGGGATGAATGAGCAGTTCTTC. Its translation: CASSVSGQGMNEQFF.

The rearrangement links TRBV6-1 to TRBJ1-2, with TRBD1 matching over 9 bases. CDR1 is MNHNS, CDR2 SASEGT, per germline. Trimming took 5 bases from V and 6 from J; bases not matched to a gene: 7. The CDR3 is 14 residues long. CDR3 region: CASSTRDRANGYTF. The CDR3 nucleotides are TGTGCCAGCAGTACCCGGGACAGGGCGAATGGCTACACCTTC.

V usage is TRBV2 and J usage is TRBJ2-5; D not certain. The J call is doubtful: the DNA matches TRBJ2-7 better. Germline assignment: CDR1 SNHLY and CDR2 FYNNEI. The CDR3 covers 13 residues. CDR3: CASSEAVSYEQYF. CDR3 nucleotides: TGTGCCAGCAGTGAAGCGGTCTCCTACGAGCAGTACTTC.

V is TRBV7-2 and J is TRBJ1-1, with D maybe TRBD1 (5 bases). Trimming left V 5 bases short and J 5 bases short, with 24 bases between. Per germline, CDR1 SGHTA and CDR2 FQGNSA. The CDR3 extends over 17 amino acids. CDR3 bases: TGTGCCAGCAGCACCGCGAACTGGGGCTTCGTTTGGACTGAAGCTTTCTTT. It yields the protein CASSTANWGFVWTEAFF.

The chain recombines TRBV2 with TRBJ2-7; D perhaps matches TRBD1 (6 bases). V was shortened by 6 bases and J by 2 bases, with 11 bases between the two germline ends. CDR3 size: 13 residues. CDR1 and CDR2 (germline): SNHLY, FYNNEI. The CDR3 DNA sequence: TGTGCCAGCAGGGAGGACAGTGCCTACGAGCAGTACTTC. Translated: CASREDSAYEQYF.

J is TRBJ2-7 and V is TRBV7-2; maybe TRBD1 (7 bases). The germline V gene encodes CDR1 SGHTA and CDR2 FQGNSA. The CDR3 loop spans 14 amino acids. Deletions cut 4 bases from V and 3 bases from J, with 13 bases between. CDR3 in DNA: TGTGCCAGCAGCTGGGCGGGACAGTTCTACGAGCAGTACTTC. Translation: CASSWAGQFYEQYF. Full variable domain (remainder filled in from reference TRBV7-2 and TRBJ2-7): GAGVSQSPSNKVTEKGKDVELRCDPISGHTALYWYRQSLGQGLEFLIYFQGNSAPDKSGLPSDRFSAERTGGSVSTLTIQRTQQEDSAVYLCASSWAGQFYEQYFGPGTRLTVT.

Concerning this clone itself: This specimen includes other DNA sequences encoding the same CDR3. The V and J genes are TRBV2 and TRBJ2-6; D ambiguous. The CDR3 runs 13 residues. CDR1 is SNHLY and CDR2 is FYNNEI in the germline V gene. V was shortened by 9 bases and J by 0 bases, with 6 bases between the two germline ends. This CDR3 reads CARHPSGANVLTF. The CDR3 DNA reads as TGTGCCAGACATCCCTCTGGGGCCAACGTCCTGACTTTC.

The rearrangement links TRBV28 to TRBJ2-2, with TRBD1 identical over 8 bases. CDR3 length: 14 amino acids. CDR1 MDHEN and CDR2 SYDVKM come from the germline V gene. The J segment lost 5 bases and the V segment lost 8 bases, leaving 7 bases of the junction unmatched. CDR3 protein: CASQSGQETGELFF. The CDR3 DNA follows: TGTGCCAGCCAATCGGGACAGGAGACCGGGGAGCTGTTTTTT.

J is TRBJ1-2 and V is TRBV27, with 8 nucleotides matching TRBD1. Germline V gene sequence: CDR1 MNHEY, CDR2 SMNVEV (reference sequence). The CDR3 is 15 amino acids. V shed 6 bases and J 6 bases; nucleotides not matched to a gene: 12. CDR3 sequence: CASSPRDRIQDGYTF. In DNA, the CDR3 is TGTGCCAGCAGCCCCCGGGACAGGATTCAGGATGGCTACACCTTC.

The chain combines TRBV4-3 with TRBJ2-7; the D gene is possibly TRBD1 (6 bases). The CDR3 contains 14 residues. V was trimmed by 2 bases and J by 1 base, leaving 9 bases between them. Germline V gene data show CDR1 as LGHNA and CDR2 as YSLEER. The CDR3 sequence: CASSQRGQSYEQYF. In DNA, the CDR3 is TGCGCCAGCAGCCAACGCGGACAGTCCTACGAGCAGTACTTC.